Each of the 2 T cell receptor beta chains below was sequenced from the same sample in a study of OX40 agonist ivuxolimab in advanced cancers. Sequenced by immunoSEQ multiplex PCR; TCRdb stores in-frame clones only, minus some. The table has about 76,000 clones, around 82% seen once; the top ten hold 6.5% to 8.5%. Specimen: CD4+ or CD8+ T cells sorted from blood, collected in a trial of the OX40 agonist ivuxolimab. The receptors come from an adult with an advanced solid tumor such as melanoma, head and neck, liver or kidney cancer.

This clone has a single count. This rearrangement joins TRBV19 to TRBJ2-2; 8 bases are shared with TRBD1. CDR1 is LNHDA, CDR2 SQIVND, per germline (reference sequence). This CDR3 is 15 amino acids long. The ends lost 3 bases at V and 3 bases at J; junction bases unmatched: 3. The CDR3 here is CASSIHRGDTGELFF. For the CDR3, the DNA is TGTGCCAGTAGTATTCACAGGGGGGACACCGGGGAGCTGTTTTTT.

The chain couples TRBV5-1 to TRBJ2-5; TRBD2 matches 8 bases. Germline CDR1 is SGHRS and CDR2 is YFSETQ. The ends lost 2 bases at V and 1 base at J; junction bases unmatched: 4. This CDR3 has 15 residues. DNA for the CDR3: TGCGCCAGCAGCTTTTCCGGGACTAGCCAAGAGACCCAGTACTTC. This translates into CASSFSGTSQETQYF.